A selection of T cell receptor beta chains follows, all from one sample in a study of blood T cell repertoires in COVID-19. Measured with immunoSEQ multiplex PCR; TCRdb has only the in-frame clones, and not every one. The sample holds roughly 200,000 clones, about nine tenths seen once. Source material: peripheral blood. Every receptor here comes from a man between 65 and 85 years old with acute or convalescent COVID-19. CDR3s include the opening cysteine and the closing phenylalanine or tryptophan. Fields, in order: D gene, J gene, clone size, V gene, CDR3 protein, CDR3 DNA. D genes are given only for firm matches. Clone size, where shown, is once, few, many, or a class for clones that have expanded.

d_gene: -
j_gene: TRBJ2-7
abundance: -
v_gene: TRBV5-1
CDR3aa: CASSLWQGPSYEQYF
CDR3nt: TGCGCCAGCAGCTTGTGGCAGGGGCCCTCCTACGAGCAGTACTTC

d_gene: TRBD2
j_gene: TRBJ2-3
abundance: -
v_gene: TRBV10-3
CDR3aa: CAISPGLVEDTQYF
CDR3nt: TGTGCCATCAGTCCGGGACTAGTAGAAGATACGCAGTATTTT

d_gene: TRBD1
j_gene: TRBJ2-3
abundance: once
v_gene: TRBV19
CDR3aa: CASSMRTGVGAADTQYF
CDR3nt: TGTGCCAGTAGTATGAGGACAGGGGTCGGTGCGGCAGATACGCAGTATTTT

d_gene: TRBD1
j_gene: TRBJ1-4
abundance: -
v_gene: TRBV15
CDR3aa: CATSGPGQANEKLFF
CDR3nt: TGTGCCACCAGCGGGCCGGGACAGGCTAATGAAAAACTGTTTTTT

d_gene: -
j_gene: TRBJ1-5
abundance: -
v_gene: TRBV10-3
CDR3aa: CAISESKLGQPQHF
CDR3nt: TGTGCCATCAGTGAGTCGAAGCTTGGTCAGCCCCAGCATTTT

d_gene: -
j_gene: TRBJ2-1
abundance: -
v_gene: TRBV2
CDR3aa: CASSRSGLRKEEQFF
CDR3nt: TGTGCCAGCAGCCGCTCGGGACTGAGAAAGGAGGAGCAGTTCTTC

d_gene: -
j_gene: TRBJ2-5
abundance: -
v_gene: TRBV10-3
CDR3aa: CAISARTEETQYF
CDR3nt: TGTGCCATCAGTGCCCGGACAGAGGAGACCCAGTACTTC

d_gene: TRBD1
j_gene: TRBJ2-4
abundance: -
v_gene: TRBV28
CDR3aa: CASSSQGGRQNIQYF
CDR3nt: TGTGCCAGCAGTTCCCAAGGGGGCCGGCAAAACATTCAGTACTTC

d_gene: -
j_gene: TRBJ2-3
abundance: -
v_gene: TRBV7-2
CDR3aa: CASSNREADTQYF
CDR3nt: TGTGCCAGCAGCAACCGCGAGGCAGATACGCAGTATTTT

d_gene: TRBD1
j_gene: TRBJ1-1
abundance: -
v_gene: TRBV5-4
CDR3aa: CASSFRDRAIGTEAFF
CDR3nt: TGTGCCAGTTCATTCCGGGACAGGGCAATAGGAACTGAAGCTTTCTTT

d_gene: TRBD2
j_gene: TRBJ2-7
abundance: -
v_gene: TRBV7-2
CDR3aa: CASSSGLAGVLEQYF
CDR3nt: TGTGCCAGCAGCTCCGGACTAGCGGGAGTGTTAGAGCAGTACTTC

d_gene: TRBD1
j_gene: TRBJ1-1
abundance: -
v_gene: TRBV5-4
CDR3aa: CASSDGLGQGATEAFF
CDR3nt: TGTGCCAGCAGCGACGGATTGGGACAGGGGGCCACTGAAGCTTTCTTT

d_gene: TRBD2
j_gene: TRBJ2-7
abundance: -
v_gene: TRBV19
CDR3aa: CASRATSGGSYEQYF
CDR3nt: TGTGCCAGTAGAGCCACTAGCGGCGGTTCCTACGAGCAGTACTTC

d_gene: TRBD1
j_gene: TRBJ1-1
abundance: once
v_gene: TRBV6-5
CDR3aa: CASRRLTGGNTEAFF
CDR3nt: TGTGCCAGCAGGCGCCTAACAGGGGGCAACACTGAAGCTTTCTTT

d_gene: -
j_gene: TRBJ2-3
abundance: -
v_gene: TRBV12-5
CDR3aa: CASGLGQGNTDTQYF
CDR3nt: TGTGCTAGTGGTCTGGGGCAGGGGAACACAGATACGCAGTATTTT